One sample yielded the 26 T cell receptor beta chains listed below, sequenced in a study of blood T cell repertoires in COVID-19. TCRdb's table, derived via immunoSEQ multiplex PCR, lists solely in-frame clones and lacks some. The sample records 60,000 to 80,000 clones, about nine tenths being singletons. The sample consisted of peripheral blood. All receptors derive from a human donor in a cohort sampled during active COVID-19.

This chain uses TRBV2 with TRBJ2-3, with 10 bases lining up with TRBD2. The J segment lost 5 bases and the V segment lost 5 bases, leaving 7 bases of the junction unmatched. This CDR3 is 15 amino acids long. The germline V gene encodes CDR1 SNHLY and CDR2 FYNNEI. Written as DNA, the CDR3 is TGTGCCAGCAGTTCTAGAGCGGGAGGGGGAGATACGCAGTATTTT. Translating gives CASSSRAGGGDTQYF.

The CDR3 reads CASSSTTGIGLNTGELFF. The CDR3 DNA sequence: TGCGCCAGCAGCTCCACGACAGGCATCGGCTTGAACACCGGGGAGCTGTTTTTT. This chain joins TRBV5-1 and TRBJ2-2; a possible D gene is TRBD1 (6 bases). The V end was cut by 3 bases, the J end by 1 base, with 19 bases between. This CDR3 is built from 18 residues. Germline V gives CDR1 SGHRS, CDR2 YFSETQ.

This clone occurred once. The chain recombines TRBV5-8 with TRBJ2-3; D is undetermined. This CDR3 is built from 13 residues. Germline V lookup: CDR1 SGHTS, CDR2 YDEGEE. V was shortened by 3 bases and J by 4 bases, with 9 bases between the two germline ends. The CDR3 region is CASSSINSDTQYF. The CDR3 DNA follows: TGTGCCAGCAGCTCTATTAACTCAGATACGCAGTATTTT.

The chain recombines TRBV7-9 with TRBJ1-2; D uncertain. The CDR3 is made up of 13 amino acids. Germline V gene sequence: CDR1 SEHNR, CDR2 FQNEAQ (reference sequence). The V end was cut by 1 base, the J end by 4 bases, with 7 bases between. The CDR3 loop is CASSLDPGYGYTF. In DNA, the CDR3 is TGTGCCAGCAGCTTAGATCCAGGCTATGGCTACACCTTC. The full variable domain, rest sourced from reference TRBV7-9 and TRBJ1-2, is DTGVSQNPRHKITKRGQNVTFRCDPISEHNRLYWYRQTLGQGPEFLTYFQNEAQLEKSRLLSDRFSAERPKGSFSTLEIQRTEQGDSAMYLCASSLDPGYGYTFGSGTRLTVV.

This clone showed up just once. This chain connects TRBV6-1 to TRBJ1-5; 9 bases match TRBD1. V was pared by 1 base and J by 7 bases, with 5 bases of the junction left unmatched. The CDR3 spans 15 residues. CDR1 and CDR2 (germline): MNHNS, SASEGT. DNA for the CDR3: TGTGCCAGCAGTGAAGGGGGGACAGGGAACCAGCCCCAGCATTTT. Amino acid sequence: CASSEGGTGNQPQHF.

The DNA for the CDR3 is TGTGCCAGCAGCCAAGGGACTAGCCGAAACATTCAGTACTTC. Amino acid sequence: CASSQGTSRNIQYF. J is TRBJ2-4 and V is TRBV3-1 (or the pseudogene TRBV3-2); 8 nucleotides match TRBD2. Looked up from germline, CDR1 is LGHDT and CDR2 is YNNKEL (reference sequence). The CDR3 spans 14 residues. Trimming removed 1 base from V and 6 bases from J; junction bases left unmatched: 2.

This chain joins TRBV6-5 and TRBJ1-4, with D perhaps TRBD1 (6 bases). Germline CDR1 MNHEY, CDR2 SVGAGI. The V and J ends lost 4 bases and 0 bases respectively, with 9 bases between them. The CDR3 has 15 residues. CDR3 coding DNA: TGTGCCAGCAGTTTTGACAGGTCAACTAATGAAAAACTGTTTTTT. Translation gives CASSFDRSTNEKLFF.

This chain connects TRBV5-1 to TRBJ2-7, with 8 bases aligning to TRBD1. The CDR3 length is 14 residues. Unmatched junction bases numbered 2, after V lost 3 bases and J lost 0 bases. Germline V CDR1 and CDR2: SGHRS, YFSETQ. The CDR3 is CASSSGQGSYEQYF. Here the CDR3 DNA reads TGCGCCAGCAGCTCCGGACAGGGCTCCTACGAGCAGTACTTC.

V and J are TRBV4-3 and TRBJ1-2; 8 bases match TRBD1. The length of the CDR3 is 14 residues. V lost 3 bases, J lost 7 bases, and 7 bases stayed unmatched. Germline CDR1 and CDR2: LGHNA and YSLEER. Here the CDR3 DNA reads TGCGCCAGCAGCCACATCGGACAGGGCTCTGGCTACACCTTC. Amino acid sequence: CASSHIGQGSGYTF.

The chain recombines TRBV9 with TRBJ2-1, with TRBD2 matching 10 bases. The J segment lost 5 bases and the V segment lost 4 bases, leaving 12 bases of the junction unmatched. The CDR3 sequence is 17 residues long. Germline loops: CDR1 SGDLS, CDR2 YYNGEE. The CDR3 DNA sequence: TGTGCCAGCAGCCCCGGACTAGCGGCGACCTATGACAATGAGCAGTTCTTC. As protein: CASSPGLAATYDNEQFF.

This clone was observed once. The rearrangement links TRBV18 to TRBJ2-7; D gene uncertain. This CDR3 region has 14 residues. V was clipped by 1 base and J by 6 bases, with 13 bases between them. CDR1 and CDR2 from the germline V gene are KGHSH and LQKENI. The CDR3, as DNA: TGTGCCAGCTCACCACGTTTCGGAGTTGGCGAGCAGTACTTC. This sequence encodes CASSPRFGVGEQYF.

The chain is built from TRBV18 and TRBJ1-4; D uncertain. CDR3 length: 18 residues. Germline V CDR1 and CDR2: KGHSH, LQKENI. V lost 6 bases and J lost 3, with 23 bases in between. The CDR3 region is CASSPTPIGADSNEKLFF. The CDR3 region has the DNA TGTGCCAGCTCCCCAACCCCTATCGGAGCAGACTCTAATGAAAAACTGTTTTTT. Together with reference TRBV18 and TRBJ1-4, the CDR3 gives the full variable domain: NAGVMQNPRHLVRRRGQEARLRCSPMKGHSHVYWYRQLPEEGLKFMVYLQKENIIDESGMPKERFSAEFPKEGPSILRIQQVVRGDSAAYFCASSPTPIGADSNEKLFFGSGTQLSVL.

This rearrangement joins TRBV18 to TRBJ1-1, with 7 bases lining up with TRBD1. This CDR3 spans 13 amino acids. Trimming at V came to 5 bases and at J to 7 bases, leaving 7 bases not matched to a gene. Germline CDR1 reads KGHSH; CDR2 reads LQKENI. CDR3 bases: TGTGCCAGCTCATCCGACAGGGCCGGTGAAGCTTTCTTT. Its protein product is CASSSDRAGEAFF.

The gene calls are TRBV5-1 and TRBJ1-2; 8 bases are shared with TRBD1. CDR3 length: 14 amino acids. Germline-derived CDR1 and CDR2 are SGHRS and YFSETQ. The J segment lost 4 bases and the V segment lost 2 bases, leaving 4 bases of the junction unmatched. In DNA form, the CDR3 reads TGCGCCAGCAGCTTCCAGGGGGCAGGCTATGGCTACACCTTC. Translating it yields CASSFQGAGYGYTF. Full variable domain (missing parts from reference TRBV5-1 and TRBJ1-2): KAGVTQTPRYLIKTRGQQVTLSCSPISGHRSVSWYQQTPGQGLQFLFEYFSETQRNKGNFPGRFSGRQFSNSRSEMNVSTLELGDSALYLCASSFQGAGYGYTFGSGTRLTVV.

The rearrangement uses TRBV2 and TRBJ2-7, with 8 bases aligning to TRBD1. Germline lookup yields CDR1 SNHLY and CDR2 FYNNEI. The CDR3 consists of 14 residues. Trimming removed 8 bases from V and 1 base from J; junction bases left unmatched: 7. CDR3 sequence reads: CASGGQGFSYEQYF. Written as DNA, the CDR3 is TGTGCCAGCGGAGGACAGGGCTTTTCCTACGAGCAGTACTTC. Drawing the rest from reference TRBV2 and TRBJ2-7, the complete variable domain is EPEVTQTPSHQVTQMGQEVILRCVPISNHLYFYWYRQILGQKVEFLVSFYNNEISEKSEIFDDQFSVERPDGSNFTLKIRSTKLEDSAMYFCASGGQGFSYEQYFGPGTRLTVT.

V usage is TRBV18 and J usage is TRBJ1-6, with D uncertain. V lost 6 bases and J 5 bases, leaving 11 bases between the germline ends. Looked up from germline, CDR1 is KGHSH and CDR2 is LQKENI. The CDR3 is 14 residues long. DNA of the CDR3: TGTGCCAGCTCGCGGCAAGAGAATAATTCACCCCTCCACTTT. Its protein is CASSRQENNSPLHF.

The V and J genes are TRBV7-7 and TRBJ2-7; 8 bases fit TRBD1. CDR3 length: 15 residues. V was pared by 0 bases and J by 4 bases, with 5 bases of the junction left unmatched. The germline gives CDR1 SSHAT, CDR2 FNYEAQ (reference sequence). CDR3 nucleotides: TGTGCCAGCAGCTTAGCCCAGGGGGCGCGGTACGAGCAGTACTTC. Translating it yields CASSLAQGARYEQYF. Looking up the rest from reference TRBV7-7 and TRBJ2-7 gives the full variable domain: GAGVSQSPRYKVTKRGQDVTLRCDPISSHATLYWYQQALGQGPEFLTYFNYEAQPDKSGLPSDRFSAERPEGSISTLTIQRTEQRDSAMYRCASSLAQGARYEQYFGPGTRLTVT.

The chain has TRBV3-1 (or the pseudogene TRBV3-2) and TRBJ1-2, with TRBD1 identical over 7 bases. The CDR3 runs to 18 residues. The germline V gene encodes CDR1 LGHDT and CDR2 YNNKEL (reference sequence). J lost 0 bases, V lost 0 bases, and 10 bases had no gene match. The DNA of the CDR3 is TGTGCCAGCAGCCAAGAAAGAAATTGGACAGGAACTAACTATGGCTACACCTTC. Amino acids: CASSQERNWTGTNYGYTF.

The DNA of the CDR3 is TGTGCCAGCAGTTGGACAGGAAATAGCAATCAGCCCCAGCATTTT. It encodes CASSWTGNSNQPQHF. This rearrangement joins TRBV6-2 or TRBV6-3 to TRBJ1-5, with 7 bases fitting TRBD1. The CDR3 covers 15 residues. V shed 4 bases, J shed 0 bases, and the junction held 3 bases outside the gene matches. Looked up from germline, CDR1 is MNHEY and CDR2 is SVGEGT.

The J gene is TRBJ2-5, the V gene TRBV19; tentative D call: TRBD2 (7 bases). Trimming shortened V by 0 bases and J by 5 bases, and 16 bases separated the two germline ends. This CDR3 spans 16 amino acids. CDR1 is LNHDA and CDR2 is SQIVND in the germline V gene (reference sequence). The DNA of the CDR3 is TGTGCCAGTAGTATAGATTGGGGGGGCCGGAGGGAGACCCAGTACTTC. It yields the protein CASSIDWGGRRETQYF.

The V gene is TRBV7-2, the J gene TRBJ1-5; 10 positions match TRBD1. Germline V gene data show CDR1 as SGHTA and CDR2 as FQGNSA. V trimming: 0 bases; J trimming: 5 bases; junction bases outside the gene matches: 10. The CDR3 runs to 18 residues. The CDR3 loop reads CASSLARGTGELDQPQHF. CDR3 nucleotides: TGTGCCAGCAGCTTAGCGCGCGGGACAGGGGAGTTGGATCAGCCCCAGCATTTT.

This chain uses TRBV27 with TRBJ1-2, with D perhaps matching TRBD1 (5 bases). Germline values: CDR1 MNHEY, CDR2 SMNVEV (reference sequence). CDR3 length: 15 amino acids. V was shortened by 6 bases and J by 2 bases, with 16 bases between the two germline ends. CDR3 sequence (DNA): TGTGCCAGCAGGAACCTTCAGGGAAAGAACTATGGCTACACCTTC. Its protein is CASRNLQGKNYGYTF.

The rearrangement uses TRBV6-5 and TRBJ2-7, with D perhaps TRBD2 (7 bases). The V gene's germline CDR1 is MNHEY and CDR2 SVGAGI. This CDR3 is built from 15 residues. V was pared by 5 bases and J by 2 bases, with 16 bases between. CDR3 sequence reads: CASSRARGTTYEQYF. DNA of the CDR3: TGTGCCAGCAGTCGAGCGCGGGGGACAACCTACGAGCAGTACTTC.

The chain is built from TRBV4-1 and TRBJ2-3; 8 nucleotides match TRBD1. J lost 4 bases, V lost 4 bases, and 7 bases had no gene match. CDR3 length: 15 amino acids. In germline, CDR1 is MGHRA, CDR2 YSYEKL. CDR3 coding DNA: TGCGCCAGCAGCCCGATCGGGACAGGTCCAGATACGCAGTATTTT. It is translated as CASSPIGTGPDTQYF.

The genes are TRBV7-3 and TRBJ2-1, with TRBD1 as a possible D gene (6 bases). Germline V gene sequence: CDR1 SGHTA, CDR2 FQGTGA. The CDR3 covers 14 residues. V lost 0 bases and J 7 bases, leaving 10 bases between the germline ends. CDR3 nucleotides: TGTGCCAGCAGCTTAACGGTGGGGGCTAATGAGCAGTTCTTC. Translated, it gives CASSLTVGANEQFF.

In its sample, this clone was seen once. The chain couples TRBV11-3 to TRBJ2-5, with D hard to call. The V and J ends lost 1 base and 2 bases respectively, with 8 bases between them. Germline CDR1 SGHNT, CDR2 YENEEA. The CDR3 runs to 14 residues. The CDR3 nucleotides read TGTGCCAGCAGCTTAGGCGGAGTACAAGAGACCCAGTACTTC. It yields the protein CASSLGGVQETQYF.